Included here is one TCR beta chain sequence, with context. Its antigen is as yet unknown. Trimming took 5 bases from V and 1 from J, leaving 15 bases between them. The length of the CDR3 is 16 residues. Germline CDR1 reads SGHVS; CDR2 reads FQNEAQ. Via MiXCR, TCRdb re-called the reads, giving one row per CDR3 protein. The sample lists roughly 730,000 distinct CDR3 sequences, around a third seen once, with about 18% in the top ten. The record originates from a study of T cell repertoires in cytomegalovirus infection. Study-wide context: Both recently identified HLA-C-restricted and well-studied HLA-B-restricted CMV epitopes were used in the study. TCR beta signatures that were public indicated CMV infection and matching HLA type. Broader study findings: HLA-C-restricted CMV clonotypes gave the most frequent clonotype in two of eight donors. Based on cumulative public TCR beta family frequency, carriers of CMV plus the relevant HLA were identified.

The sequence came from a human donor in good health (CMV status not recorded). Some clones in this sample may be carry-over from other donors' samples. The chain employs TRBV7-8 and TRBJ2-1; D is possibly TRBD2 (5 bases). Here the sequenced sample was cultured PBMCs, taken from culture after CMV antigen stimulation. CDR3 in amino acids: CASSGPVRGSYNEQFF. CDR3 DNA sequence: TGTGCCAGCAGCGGCCCCGTCCGGGGTTCCTACAATGAGCAGTTCTTC.